This T cell receptor beta chain was sequenced during a study of cytotoxic CD8 clonotypes in ibrutinib-treated CLL. Broader study findings: Stable or contracted on treatment, public clonotypes were also uncommon. Relative to age-matched healthy donors, clonality at baseline was higher, and it tracked circulating CD8+ T-cell counts. Clonality grew at ibrutinib response; at progression, it decreased back toward baseline.

With respect to this clone: Its antigen is currently unknown.

This CDR3 is 13 amino acids long. V gave up 4 bases and J gave up 3 bases, with 8 bases separating them. Germline V gene data show CDR1 as MNHEY and CDR2 as SVGAGI. The targeted sequencing depth was 1 in 200,000 to 1 in 1 million T cells. Assay used: immunoSEQ multiplex PCR; TCRdb lists only in-frame clones, some missing. The table includes 160,000 or so clones, approximately 80% detected once. The clonotype originates from a human donor with chronic lymphocytic leukemia. The chain is built from TRBV6-5 and TRBJ2-3; D possibly matches TRBD1 or TRBD2 (5 bases each). Source: PBMCs, taken after 24 months of ibrutinib treatment. The CDR3 DNA is TGTGCCAGCAGTTGGGACGGAACAGATACGCAGTATTTT. This codes for CASSWDGTDTQYF.